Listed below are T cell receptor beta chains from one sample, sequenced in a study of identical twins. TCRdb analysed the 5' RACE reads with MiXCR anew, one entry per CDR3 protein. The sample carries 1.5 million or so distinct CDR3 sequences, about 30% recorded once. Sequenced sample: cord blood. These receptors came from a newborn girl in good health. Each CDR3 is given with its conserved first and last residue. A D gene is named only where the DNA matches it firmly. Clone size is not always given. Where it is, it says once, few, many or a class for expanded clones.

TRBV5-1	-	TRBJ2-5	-	CASSHGGAYQETQYF
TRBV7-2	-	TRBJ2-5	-	CASSLVRLAPYNEQYF
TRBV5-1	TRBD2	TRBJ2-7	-	CASSLGTSPHHRQYF
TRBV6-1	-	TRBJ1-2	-	CATIRPGNFGGYTF
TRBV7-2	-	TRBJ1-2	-	CASSVHGFYGYTF
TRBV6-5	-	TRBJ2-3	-	CASGSRASSTDTQYF
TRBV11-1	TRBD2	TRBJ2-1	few	CAREREVFF
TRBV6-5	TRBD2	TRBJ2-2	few	CATHSSGNTGELFF
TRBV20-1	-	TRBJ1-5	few	CSANVGGQPQHF
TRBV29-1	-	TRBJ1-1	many	CSVPGTPGWNTEAFF
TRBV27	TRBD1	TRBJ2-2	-	CASSSEGQGTGELFF
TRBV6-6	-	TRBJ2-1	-	CASTSGGVSYEQFF
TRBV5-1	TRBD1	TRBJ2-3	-	CASSFGGQSTDTQYF
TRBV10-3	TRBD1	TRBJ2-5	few	CAISGTGLETQYF
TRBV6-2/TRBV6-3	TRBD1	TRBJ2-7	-	CASLGQGTYEQYF
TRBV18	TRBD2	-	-	CASSPGLAAHGDIQYF
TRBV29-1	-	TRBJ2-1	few	CSVVEGGNEQFF
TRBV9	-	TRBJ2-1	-	CASSVGSRRPRVGSNEQFF
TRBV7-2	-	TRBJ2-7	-	CASTLEGGPYEQYF
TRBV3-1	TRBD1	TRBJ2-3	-	CASSQGKGQGTTDTQYF
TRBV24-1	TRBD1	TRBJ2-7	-	CATSGGGKTYEQYF
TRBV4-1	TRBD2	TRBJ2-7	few	CASSQDYSGGQTYEQYF
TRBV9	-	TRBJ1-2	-	CASSTWRSPINYGYTF
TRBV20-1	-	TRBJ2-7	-	CSATRGRVDEQYF
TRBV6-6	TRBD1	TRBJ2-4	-	CASSYGTVKNIQYF
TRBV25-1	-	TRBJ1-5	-	CASSESTSGGNQPQHF
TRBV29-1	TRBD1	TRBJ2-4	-	CSVGTGGAKNIQYF
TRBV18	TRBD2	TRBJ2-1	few	CASSPPVLGSSGIFEQFF
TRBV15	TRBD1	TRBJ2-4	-	CATSRGTGPKNIQYF
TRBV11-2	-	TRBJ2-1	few	CASSESHFFTGPHEQFF
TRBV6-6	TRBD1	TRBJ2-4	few	CASRGNWDRDNIQYF
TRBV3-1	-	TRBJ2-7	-	CASSQRRGYEQYF
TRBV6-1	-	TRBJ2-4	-	CASSQDSSYVQYF
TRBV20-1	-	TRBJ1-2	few	CSARATGYYGYTF
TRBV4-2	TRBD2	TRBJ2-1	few	CASSLPTGGGDEQFF
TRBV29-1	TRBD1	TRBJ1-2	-	CNPGQNYGYTF
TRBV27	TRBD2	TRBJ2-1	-	CASSSPLAGGPYNEQFF
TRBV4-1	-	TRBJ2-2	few	CASRISGGTGELFF
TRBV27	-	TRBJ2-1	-	CASSFRGGRDNEQFF
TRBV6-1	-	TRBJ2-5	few	CASSDEDQETQYF
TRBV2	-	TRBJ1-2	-	CASSERGPGYTF
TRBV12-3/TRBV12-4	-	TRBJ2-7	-	CASSHGLSSYEQYF
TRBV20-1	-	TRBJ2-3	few	CSASLRSASTDTQYF
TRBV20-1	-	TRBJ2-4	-	CSARVGPPSNIQYF
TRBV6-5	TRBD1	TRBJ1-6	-	CASSYPSGTVNSPLHF
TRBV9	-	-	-	CASSVGSGAHYEQYF
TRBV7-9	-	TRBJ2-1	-	CASSLWVGVRSYNEQFF
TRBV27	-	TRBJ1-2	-	CASSRRGDNTYGYTF
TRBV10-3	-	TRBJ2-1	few	CAISEPPQVSSSSYNEQFF
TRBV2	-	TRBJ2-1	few	CASILLAHSYNEQFF
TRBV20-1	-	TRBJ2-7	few	CSAPGYEQYF
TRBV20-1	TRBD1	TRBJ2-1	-	CSAREDRGCDNEQFF
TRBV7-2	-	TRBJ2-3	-	CASSLQPSVVGDTQYF
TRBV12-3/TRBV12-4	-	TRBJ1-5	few	CASSQGTGGRNQPQHF
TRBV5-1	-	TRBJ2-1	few	CASSLGVGWEHEQFF